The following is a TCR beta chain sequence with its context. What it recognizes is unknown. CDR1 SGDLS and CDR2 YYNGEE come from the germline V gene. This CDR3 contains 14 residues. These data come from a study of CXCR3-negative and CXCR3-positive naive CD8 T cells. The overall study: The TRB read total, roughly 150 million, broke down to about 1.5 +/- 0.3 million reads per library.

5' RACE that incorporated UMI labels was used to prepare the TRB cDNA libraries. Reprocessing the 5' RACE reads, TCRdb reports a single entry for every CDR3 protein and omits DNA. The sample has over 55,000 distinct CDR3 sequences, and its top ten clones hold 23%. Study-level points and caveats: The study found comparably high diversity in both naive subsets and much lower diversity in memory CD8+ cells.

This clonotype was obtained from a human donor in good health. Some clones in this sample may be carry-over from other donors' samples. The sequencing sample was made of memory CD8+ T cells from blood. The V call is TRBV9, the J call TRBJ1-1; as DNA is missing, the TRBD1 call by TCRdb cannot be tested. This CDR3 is CASTHGRGNTEAFF.